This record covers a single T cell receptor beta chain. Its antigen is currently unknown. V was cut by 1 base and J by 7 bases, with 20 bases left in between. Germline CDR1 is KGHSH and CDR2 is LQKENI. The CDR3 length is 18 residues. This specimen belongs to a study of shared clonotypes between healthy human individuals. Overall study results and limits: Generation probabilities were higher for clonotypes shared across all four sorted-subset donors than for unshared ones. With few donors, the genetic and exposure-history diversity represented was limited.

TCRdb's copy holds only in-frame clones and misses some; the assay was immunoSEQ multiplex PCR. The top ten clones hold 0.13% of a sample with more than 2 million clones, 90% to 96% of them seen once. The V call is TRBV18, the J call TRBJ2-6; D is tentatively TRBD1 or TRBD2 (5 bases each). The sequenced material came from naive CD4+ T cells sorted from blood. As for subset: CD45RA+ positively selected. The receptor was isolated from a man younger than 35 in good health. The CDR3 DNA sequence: TGTGCCAGCTCACCACGCTCGCAGGGTGAACGGGGAGCCAACGTCCTGACTTTC. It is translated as CASSPRSQGERGANVLTF.